Below are 26 T cell receptor beta chains sequenced from a single sample in a study of control samples from healthy donors and cancer patients. TCRdb keeps only in-frame clones here, not all; method: immunoSEQ multiplex PCR. The sample holds tens of thousands of clones; roughly 90% are singletons and the top ten take over 3.5%. The sample comprised blood. Receptor source: a woman in her 50s in good health.

This clone was recorded once. CDR3 sequence reads: CASSQVDSTSSGANVLTF. The CDR3 bases are TGTGCCAGCAGCCAAGTTGACAGTACTTCCTCTGGGGCCAACGTCCTGACTTTC. The chain links TRBV4-2 to TRBJ2-6, with D perhaps matching TRBD1 (5 bases). This CDR3 is built from 18 residues. CDR1 LGHNA and CDR2 YNFKEQ come from the germline V gene. With 1 base removed from V and 0 bases from J, the gap between germline ends came to 13 bases.

This chain connects TRBV9 to TRBJ2-5, with TRBD2 identical over 11 bases. This CDR3 contains 16 residues. Germline CDR1 is SGDLS and CDR2 is YYNGEE. V gave up 0 bases and J gave up 5 bases; unmatched junction bases: 6. CDR3 residues: CASSVAVSGRGETQYF. CDR3 DNA: TGTGCCAGCAGCGTAGCTGTTAGCGGGAGGGGGGAGACCCAGTACTTC.

This chain joins TRBV2 and TRBJ1-4; TRBD1 might be the D (6 bases). Between the trimmed V and J ends, which lost 0 bases and 8 bases, there was a span of 13 bases. The CDR3 runs 15 residues. Germline V gene sequence: CDR1 SNHLY, CDR2 FYNNEI. CDR3 in DNA: TGTGCCAGCAGTGAAGCGCGGGGGGCTCAGGAAAAACTGTTTTTT. Protein sequence: CASSEARGAQEKLFF.

The chain couples TRBV7-3 to TRBJ2-1; 8 bases map to TRBD2. The germline V gene has CDR1 SGHTA and CDR2 FQGTGA. The CDR3 sequence is 15 residues long. Unmatched junction bases numbered 5, after V lost 1 base and J lost 6 bases. The CDR3, as DNA: TGTGCCAGCAGCTTAAGCCTAGCGGGCCCCAATGAGCAGTTCTTC. This gives the protein CASSLSLAGPNEQFF.

The rearrangement uses TRBV5-5 and TRBJ2-5, with D perhaps matching TRBD2 (6 bases). V was pared by 5 bases and J by 1 base, with 15 bases between. CDR3 length: 15 residues. Germline values: CDR1 SGHKS, CDR2 YYEKEE (reference sequence). Here the CDR3 DNA reads TGTGCCAGCAGACAACGGACTACCTCCCAAGAGACCCAGTACTTC. It specifies CASRQRTTSQETQYF.

This chain connects TRBV3-1 (or the pseudogene TRBV3-2) to TRBJ1-1; D is perhaps TRBD1 (5 bases). CDR3 length: 13 amino acids. Germline V lookup: CDR1 LGHDT, CDR2 YNNKEL (reference sequence). Trimming cost V 1 base and J 5 bases, with 8 bases left between them. The CDR3 sequence: CASSQGGGTEAFF. In DNA form, the CDR3 reads TGTGCCAGCAGCCAAGGGGGCGGAACTGAAGCTTTCTTT.

The DNA of the CDR3 is TGTGCCAGCAGCTTACGAGCGGTCCTTTCCGGGGATACGCAGTATTTT. As protein: CASSLRAVLSGDTQYF. The chain combines TRBV7-8 with TRBJ2-3, with D perhaps TRBD2 (5 bases). Germline CDR1 reads SGHVS; CDR2 reads FQNEAQ. There are 16 residues in the CDR3. V was trimmed by 2 bases and J by 6 bases, leaving 18 bases between them.

The chain links TRBV5-1 to TRBJ2-5; no definite D call. The CDR3 is made up of 12 amino acids. V lost 0 bases and J lost 4, with 4 bases in between. CDR1 is SGHRS, CDR2 YFSETQ, per germline. The CDR3 nucleotides are TGCGCCAGCAGCTTGGATACAGAGACCCAGTACTTC. Encoded protein: CASSLDTETQYF.

The V gene is TRBV10-1, the J gene TRBJ2-5; either TRBD1 or TRBD2 may fit D (5 bases each). Between the trimmed V and J ends, which lost 10 bases and 5 bases, there was a span of 20 bases. The CDR3 sequence is 14 residues long. From germline, CDR1 is WNHNN and CDR2 SYGVQD (reference sequence). CDR3 DNA: TGCGCCAACCATCCCTGGGACGGAAGGGAGACCCAGTACTTC. It codes for CANHPWDGRETQYF.

This sequence joins TRBV29-1 and TRBJ1-4; D remains ambiguous. V was pared by 5 bases and J by 8 bases, with 12 bases between. The CDR3 covers 12 residues. Looked up from germline, CDR1 is SQVTM and CDR2 is ANQGSEA. DNA of the CDR3: TGCAGCGTTAGGCCCAGTGGCGAAAAACTGTTTTTT. Translation gives CSVRPSGEKLFF. Based on the CDR3 plus reference TRBV29-1 and TRBJ1-4, the full variable domain is SAVISQKPSRDICQRGTSLTIQCQVDSQVTMMFWYRQQPGQSLTLIATANQGSEATYESGFVIDKFPISRPNLTFSTLTVSNMSPEDSSIYLCSVRPSGEKLFFGSGTQLSVL.

This clone appeared a single time. This chain links TRBV30 with TRBJ2-7; D is uncertain. Trimming cost V 2 bases and J 0 bases, with 8 bases left between them. The CDR3 has 13 amino acids. CDR1 is GTSNPN and CDR2 is SVGIG in the germline V gene (reference sequence). CDR3 bases: TGTGCCTGGAGTACGGGCGTCTCCTACGAGCAGTACTTC. This sequence encodes CAWSTGVSYEQYF.

The CDR3 spells CAREATSGGPNEQFF. CDR3 DNA sequence: TGTGCCAGGGAAGCAACTAGCGGGGGACCCAATGAGCAGTTCTTC. This chain joins TRBV7-9 and TRBJ2-1; 11 positions agree with TRBD2. Looked up from germline, CDR1 is SEHNR and CDR2 is FQNEAQ (reference sequence). The CDR3 is 15 residues long. V lost 9 bases and J lost 6; bases outside the gene matches: 10.

The rearrangement joins TRBV30 to TRBJ1-1, with D uncertain. The CDR3 is made up of 14 amino acids. Deletions cut 0 bases from V and 10 bases from J, with 18 bases between. The germline V gene has CDR1 GTSNPN and CDR2 SVGIG (reference sequence). The CDR3 DNA sequence: TGTGCCTGGAGTGTACCGGGCAGGTACTCGGGAGCTTTCTTT. It encodes CAWSVPGRYSGAFF.

This chain links TRBV5-8 with TRBJ2-1, with 8 bases lining up with TRBD1. The CDR3 is 15 residues long. The ends lost 0 bases at V and 5 bases at J; junction bases unmatched: 4. Per the germline V gene, CDR1 is SGHTS and CDR2 is YDEGEE. The CDR3 DNA follows: TGTGCCAGCAGCTTGGGACAGGGGATAGACAATGAGCAGTTCTTC. This codes for CASSLGQGIDNEQFF.

V usage is TRBV6-5 and J usage is TRBJ1-1, with D perhaps matching TRBD1 (5 bases). Trimming removed 6 bases at V and 0 bases at J, with 8 bases between. The germline V gene has CDR1 MNHEY and CDR2 SVGAGI. This CDR3 comprises 13 residues. The CDR3 is CASRRGMNTEAFF. As DNA, the CDR3 is TGTGCCAGCAGGAGGGGCATGAACACTGAAGCTTTCTTT.

The V gene is TRBV5-4, the J gene TRBJ2-5; 10 bases agree with TRBD2. Germline V gene lookup returns CDR1 SGHNT and CDR2 YYREEE (reference sequence). The CDR3 spans 14 residues. The junction had 1 base not matched to a gene; V was cut back by 1 base and J by 4 bases. This CDR3 is CASSLLAGVETQYF. The CDR3 DNA reads TGTGCCAGCAGCTTGCTAGCGGGAGTAGAGACCCAGTACTTC. The full variable domain, with the rest looked up from reference TRBV5-4 and TRBJ2-5, is ETGVTQSPTHLIKTRGQQVTLRCSSQSGHNTVSWYQQALGQGPQFIFQYYREEENGRGNFPPRFSGLQFPNYSSELNVNALELDDSALYLCASSLLAGVETQYFGPGTRLLVL.

J is TRBJ1-2 and V is TRBV12-3 or TRBV12-4; perhaps TRBD1 as D (6 bases). Trimming removed 8 bases at V and 7 bases at J, with 17 bases between. The CDR3 runs to 13 residues. As DNA, the CDR3 is TGTGCCAGCTCCCGGGGGCCTAAGTTTGGCTACACCTTC. The encoded protein is CASSRGPKFGYTF.

The genes are TRBV28 and TRBJ2-5; 12 bases fit TRBD1. The CDR3 spans 17 residues. The V gene's germline CDR1 is MDHEN and CDR2 SYDVKM. Unmatched junction bases numbered 11, after V lost 6 bases and J lost 3 bases. CDR3 region: CASRLWTGTGGEETQYF. CDR3 coding DNA: TGTGCCAGCAGATTGTGGACCGGGACAGGGGGCGAAGAGACCCAGTACTTC.

V gene TRBV15 combines with J gene TRBJ1-5, with D maybe TRBD1 (5 bases). Trimming removed 2 bases at V and 0 bases at J, with 11 bases between. Germline CDR1 is LNHNV and CDR2 is YYDKDF (reference sequence). The CDR3 loop spans 16 amino acids. In DNA form, the CDR3 reads TGTGCCACCAGCAGATTACAAGGGGATAGCAATCAGCCCCAGCATTTT. Translating it yields CATSRLQGDSNQPQHF.

The CDR3 DNA is TGTGCCAGCAGCCAATCAGGCGGCTCACACCCAGATACGCAGTATTTT. Residues: CASSQSGGSHPDTQYF. The genes are TRBV16 and TRBJ2-3; D ambiguous. Trimming pared 0 bases from V and 4 bases from J, leaving 14 bases between. Germline V gives CDR1 KGHSY, CDR2 FQNENV. The CDR3 contains 16 residues.

The V and J genes are TRBV12-3 or TRBV12-4 and TRBJ1-1; D is unclear. The CDR3 totals 13 residues. Trimming stripped 1 base from V and 1 base from J, with 4 bases between. The CDR3 reads CASSLGWNTEAFF. As DNA, the CDR3 is TGTGCCAGCAGTTTAGGGTGGAACACTGAAGCTTTCTTT.

This chain uses TRBV18 with TRBJ2-7, with 11 bases that match TRBD2. The V gene's germline CDR1 is KGHSH and CDR2 LQKENI. The CDR3 has 15 amino acids. J was trimmed by 2 bases and V by 4 bases; bases with no gene match: 4. In DNA, the CDR3 is TGTGCCAGCTCACGAACTAGCGGGAGTCCCTACGAGCAGTACTTC. Encoded protein: CASSRTSGSPYEQYF. The full variable domain, with the rest looked up from reference TRBV18 and TRBJ2-7, is NAGVMQNPRHLVRRRGQEARLRCSPMKGHSHVYWYRQLPEEGLKFMVYLQKENIIDESGMPKERFSAEFPKEGPSILRIQQVVRGDSAAYFCASSRTSGSPYEQYFGPGTRLTVT.

The rearrangement joins TRBV27 to TRBJ1-5; no definite D call. Germline CDR1 reads MNHEY; CDR2 reads SMNVEV (reference sequence). The CDR3 runs 15 residues. The germline V and J ends were trimmed by 5 bases and 6 bases, with 17 bases remaining between them. CDR3: CASSPLPLGTQPQHF. The CDR3 DNA reads TGTGCCAGCAGTCCACTCCCCTTGGGTACTCAGCCCCAGCATTTT.

Regarding this clone: Other DNA sequences in this sample translate to the same CDR3. This chain uses TRBV27 with TRBJ2-7; D uncertain. Trimming stripped 2 bases from V and 0 bases from J, with 14 bases between. Germline lookup yields CDR1 MNHEY and CDR2 SMNVEV (reference sequence). This CDR3 contains 16 residues. CDR3 amino acids: CASSLSRPGSSYEQYF. The CDR3 DNA sequence: TGTGCCAGCAGTTTAAGCAGGCCCGGCTCCTCCTACGAGCAGTACTTC.

The chain is built from TRBV4-1 and TRBJ1-4; no clear D gene. Germline V lookup: CDR1 MGHRA, CDR2 YSYEKL. The CDR3 extends over 17 amino acids. The V gene lost 0 bases and the J gene lost 7 bases, with 18 bases spanning the gap. The CDR3 bases are TGCGCCAGCAGCCAAGATTGGAGGATTAAAGAGGGTGAAAAACTGTTTTTT. It yields the protein CASSQDWRIKEGEKLFF.

The chain joins TRBV18 to TRBJ1-5; 11 bases agree with TRBD1. The CDR3 has 18 residues. Trimming removed 0 bases from V and 2 bases from J; junction bases left unmatched: 6. Germline CDR1 and CDR2: KGHSH and LQKENI. This CDR3 is CASSPPGQGGSGNQPQHF. CDR3 in DNA: TGTGCCAGCTCACCACCGGGACAGGGGGGATCTGGCAATCAGCCCCAGCATTTT. Combining the CDR3 with reference TRBV18 and TRBJ1-5 gives the whole variable domain NAGVMQNPRHLVRRRGQEARLRCSPMKGHSHVYWYRQLPEEGLKFMVYLQKENIIDESGMPKERFSAEFPKEGPSILRIQQVVRGDSAAYFCASSPPGQGGSGNQPQHFGDGTRLSIL.